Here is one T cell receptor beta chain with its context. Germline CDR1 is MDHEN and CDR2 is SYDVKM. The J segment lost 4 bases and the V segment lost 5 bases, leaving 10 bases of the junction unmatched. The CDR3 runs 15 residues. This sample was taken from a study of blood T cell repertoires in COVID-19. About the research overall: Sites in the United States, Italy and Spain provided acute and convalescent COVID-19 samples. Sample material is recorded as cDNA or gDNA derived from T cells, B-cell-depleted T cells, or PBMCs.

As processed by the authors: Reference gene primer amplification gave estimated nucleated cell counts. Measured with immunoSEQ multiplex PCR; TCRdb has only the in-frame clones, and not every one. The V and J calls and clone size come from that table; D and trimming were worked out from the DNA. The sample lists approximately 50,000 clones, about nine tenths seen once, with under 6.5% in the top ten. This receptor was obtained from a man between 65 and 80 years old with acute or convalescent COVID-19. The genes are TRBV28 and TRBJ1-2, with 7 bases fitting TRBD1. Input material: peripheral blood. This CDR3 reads CASSPLTGTVYGYTF. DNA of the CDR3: TGTGCCAGCAGTCCCCTTACCGGGACAGTCTATGGCTACACCTTC.